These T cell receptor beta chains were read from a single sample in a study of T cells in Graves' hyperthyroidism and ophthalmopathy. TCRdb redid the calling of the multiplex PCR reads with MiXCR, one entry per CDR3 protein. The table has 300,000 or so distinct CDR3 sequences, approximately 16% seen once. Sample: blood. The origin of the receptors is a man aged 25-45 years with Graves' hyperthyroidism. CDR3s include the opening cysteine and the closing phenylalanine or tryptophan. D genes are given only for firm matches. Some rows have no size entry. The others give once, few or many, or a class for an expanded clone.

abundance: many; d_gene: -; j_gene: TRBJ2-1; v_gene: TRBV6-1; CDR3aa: CASSPLGRIEQFF; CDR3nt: TGTGCCAGCAGTCCCCTAGGGAGAATTGAGCAGTTCTTC
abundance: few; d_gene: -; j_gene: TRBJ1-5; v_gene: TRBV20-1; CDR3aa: CSAQRAGMGNQPQHF; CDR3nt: TGCAGTGCCCAGAGGGCCGGGATGGGCAATCAGCCCCAGCATTTT
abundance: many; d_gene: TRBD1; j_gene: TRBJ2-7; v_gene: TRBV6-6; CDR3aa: CASSYPTHRTGQWRVEQYF; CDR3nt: TGTGCCAGCAGTTACCCTACCCATCGGACGGGACAGTGGCGGGTCGAGCAGTACTTC
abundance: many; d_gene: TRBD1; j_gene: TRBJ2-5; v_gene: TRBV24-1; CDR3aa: CATSDFSETGGGETQYF; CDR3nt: TGTGCCACCAGTGATTTCTCCGAGACAGGGGGAGGAGAGACCCAGTACTTC
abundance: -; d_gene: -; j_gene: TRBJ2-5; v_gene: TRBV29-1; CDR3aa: CSVEGGGEETQYF; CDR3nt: TGCAGCGTTGAAGGAGGGGGGGAAGAGACCCAGTACTTC
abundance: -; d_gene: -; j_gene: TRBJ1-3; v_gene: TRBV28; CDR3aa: CASSLGGVLSGNTIYF; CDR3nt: TGTGCCAGCAGTTTGGGGGGAGTGCTGTCTGGAAACACCATATATTTT
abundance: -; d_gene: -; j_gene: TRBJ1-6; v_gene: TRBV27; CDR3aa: CASSFRGDSPLHF; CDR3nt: TGTGCCAGCAGTTTCAGGGGAGATTCACCCCTCCACTTT
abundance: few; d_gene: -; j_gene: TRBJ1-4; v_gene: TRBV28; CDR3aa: CASSLLGEKLFF; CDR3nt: TGTGCCAGCAGTTTATTGGGCGAAAAACTGTTTTTT
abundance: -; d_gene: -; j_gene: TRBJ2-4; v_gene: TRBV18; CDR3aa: CASSPLKRISAKNIQYF; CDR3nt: TGTGCCAGCTCACCACTGAAGAGGATTTCAGCCAAAAACATTCAGTACTTC
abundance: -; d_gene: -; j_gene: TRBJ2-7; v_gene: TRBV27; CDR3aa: CASRRGTGAFYEQYF; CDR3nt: TGTGCCAGCCGGCGGGGGACAGGTGCATTTTACGAGCAGTACTTC
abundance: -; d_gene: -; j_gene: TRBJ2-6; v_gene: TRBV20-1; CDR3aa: CSASPEGSGANVLTF; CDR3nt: TGCAGTGCTAGCCCAGAGGGCTCTGGGGCCAACGTCCTGACTTTC
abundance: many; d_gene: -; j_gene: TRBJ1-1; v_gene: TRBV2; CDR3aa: CASSARDLFAAEAFF; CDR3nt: TGTGCCAGCAGTGCCAGGGACCTTTTTGCCGCTGAAGCTTTCTTT
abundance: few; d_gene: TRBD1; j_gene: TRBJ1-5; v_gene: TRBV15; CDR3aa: CATSLGTVNQPQHF; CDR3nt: TGTGCCACCAGCCTCGGGACAGTTAATCAGCCCCAGCATTTT
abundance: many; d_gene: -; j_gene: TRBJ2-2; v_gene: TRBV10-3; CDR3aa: CAISPGTGYTGELFF; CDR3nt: TGTGCCATCAGCCCCGGGACTGGTTACACCGGGGAGCTGTTTTTT
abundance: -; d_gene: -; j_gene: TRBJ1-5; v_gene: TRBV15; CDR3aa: CATSDLLPNQPQHF; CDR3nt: TGTGCCACCAGTGACCTCCTACCCAATCAGCCCCAGCATTTT
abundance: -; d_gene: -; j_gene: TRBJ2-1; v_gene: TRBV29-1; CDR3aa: CSVEGGWERVDEQFF; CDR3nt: TGCAGCGTTGAAGGTGGGTGGGAGAGGGTCGATGAGCAGTTCTTC
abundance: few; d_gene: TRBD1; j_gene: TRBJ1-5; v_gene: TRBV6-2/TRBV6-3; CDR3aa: CASSATGTGGQPQHF; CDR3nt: TGTGCCAGCAGTGCAACCGGGACAGGAGGCCAGCCCCAGCATTTT
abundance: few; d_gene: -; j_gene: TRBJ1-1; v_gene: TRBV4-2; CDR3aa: CASSQIDTVGTEAFF; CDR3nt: TGTGCCAGCAGCCAGATTGACACGGTAGGCACTGAAGCTTTCTTT
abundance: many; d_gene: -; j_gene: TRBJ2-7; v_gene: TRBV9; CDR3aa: CASSVGEVASGAYEQYF; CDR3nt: TGTGCCAGCAGCGTAGGAGAAGTTGCGAGCGGAGCTTACGAGCAGTACTTC
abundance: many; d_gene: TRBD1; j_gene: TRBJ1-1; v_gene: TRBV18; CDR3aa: CASSASRGPNTEAFF; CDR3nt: TGTGCCAGCTCAGCCTCTAGGGGGCCGAACACTGAAGCTTTCTTT
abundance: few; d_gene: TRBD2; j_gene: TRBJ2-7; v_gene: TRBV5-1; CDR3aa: CASSLIREGNEQYF; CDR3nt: TGCGCCAGCAGCTTGATCAGGGAGGGAAACGAGCAGTACTTC
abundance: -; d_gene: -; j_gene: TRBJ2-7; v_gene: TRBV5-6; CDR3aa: CASSTGGVTYEQYF; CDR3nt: TGTGCCAGCAGCACGGGGGGCGTAACCTACGAGCAGTACTTC
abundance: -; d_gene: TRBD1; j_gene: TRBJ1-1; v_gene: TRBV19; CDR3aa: CASSRTGGGGTEAFF; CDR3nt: TGTGCCAGTAGTAGGACAGGGGGCGGCGGCACTGAAGCTTTCTTT
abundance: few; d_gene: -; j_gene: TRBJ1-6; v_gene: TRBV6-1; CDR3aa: CASSEGAITSSPLHF; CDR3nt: TGTGCCAGCAGTGAAGGGGCAATAACCTCTTCACCCCTCCACTTT
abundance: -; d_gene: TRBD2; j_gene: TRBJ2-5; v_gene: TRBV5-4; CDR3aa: CASSPGLASGTQYF; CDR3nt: TGTGCCAGCAGCCCGGGACTAGCCTCGGGGACCCAGTACTTC
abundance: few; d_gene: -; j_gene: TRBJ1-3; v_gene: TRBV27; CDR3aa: CASSPLGGNTIYF; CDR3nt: TGTGCCAGCAGCCCCCTTGGTGGAAACACCATATATTTT
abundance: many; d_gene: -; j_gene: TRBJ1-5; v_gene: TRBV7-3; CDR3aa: CASSFGAAQPQHF; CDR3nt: TGTGCCAGCAGCTTTGGGGCGGCTCAGCCCCAGCATTTT
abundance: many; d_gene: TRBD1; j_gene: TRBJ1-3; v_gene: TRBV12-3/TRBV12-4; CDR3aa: CASRGQLSGNTIYF; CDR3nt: TGTGCCAGCAGGGGACAGCTCTCTGGAAACACCATATATTTT
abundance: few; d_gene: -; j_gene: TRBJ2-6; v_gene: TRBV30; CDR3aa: CAWNRPSGANVLTF; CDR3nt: TGTGCCTGGAACCGACCCTCTGGGGCCAACGTCCTGACTTTC
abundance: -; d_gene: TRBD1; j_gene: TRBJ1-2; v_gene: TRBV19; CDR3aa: CASSPGQGVNYGYTF; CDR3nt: TGTGCCAGTAGCCCGGGACAGGGCGTAAACTATGGCTACACCTTC
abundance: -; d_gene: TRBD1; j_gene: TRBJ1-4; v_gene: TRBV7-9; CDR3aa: CASSLQGVDEKLFF; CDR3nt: TGTGCCAGCAGCCTCCAGGGGGTCGACGAAAAACTGTTTTTT
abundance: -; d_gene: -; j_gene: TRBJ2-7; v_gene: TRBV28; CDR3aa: CASSLTPRAYEQYF; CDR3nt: TGTGCCAGCAGCCTCACCCCCAGGGCCTACGAGCAGTACTTC
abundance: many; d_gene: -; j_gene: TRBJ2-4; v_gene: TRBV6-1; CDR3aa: CASSEAGLGFNLAKNIQYF; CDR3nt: TGTGCCAGCAGTGAAGCGGGGTTAGGGTTCAACTTAGCCAAAAACATTCAGTACTTC
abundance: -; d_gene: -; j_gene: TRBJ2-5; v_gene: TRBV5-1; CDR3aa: CASSYGVTLQETQYF; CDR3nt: TGTGCCAGCAGCTACGGCGTGACGCTCCAAGAGACCCAGTACTTC
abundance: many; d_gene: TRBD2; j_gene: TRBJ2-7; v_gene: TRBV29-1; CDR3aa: CSVIAGEGYEQYF; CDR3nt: TGCAGCGTTATAGCGGGAGAAGGTTACGAGCAGTACTTC
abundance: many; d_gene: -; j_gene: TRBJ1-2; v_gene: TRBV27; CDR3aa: CASISPLTRGYTF; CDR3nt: TGTGCCAGCATCTCCCCTTTGACCCGTGGCTACACCTTC
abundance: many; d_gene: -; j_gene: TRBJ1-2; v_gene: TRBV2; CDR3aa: CASSQPSGRYGYTF; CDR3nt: TGTGCCAGCAGTCAGCCCTCCGGGCGGTATGGCTACACCTTC
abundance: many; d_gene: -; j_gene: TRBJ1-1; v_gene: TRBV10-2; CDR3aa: CASIITEGRGMNTEAFF; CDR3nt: TGCGCCAGCATCATCACTGAGGGACGGGGTATGAACACTGAAGCTTTCTTT
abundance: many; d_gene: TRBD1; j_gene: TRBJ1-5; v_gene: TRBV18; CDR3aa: CASSLLDRVQPQHF; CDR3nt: TGTGCCAGCTCACTTCTCGACAGGGTTCAGCCCCAGCATTTT
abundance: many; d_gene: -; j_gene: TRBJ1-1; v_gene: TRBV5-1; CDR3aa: CASSLERVTEAFF; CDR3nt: TGCGCCAGCAGCTTGGAAAGGGTCACTGAAGCTTTCTTT
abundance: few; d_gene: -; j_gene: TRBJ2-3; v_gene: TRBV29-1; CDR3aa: CSWREGTDTQYF; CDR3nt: TGCAGCTGGAGAGAAGGCACAGATACGCAGTATTTT
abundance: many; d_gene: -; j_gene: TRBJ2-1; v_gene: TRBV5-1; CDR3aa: CASSPTNPSYNEQFF; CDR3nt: TGCGCCAGCAGCCCTACTAATCCCTCCTACAATGAGCAGTTCTTC
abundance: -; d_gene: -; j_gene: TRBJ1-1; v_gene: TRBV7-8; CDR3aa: CASSLITGTEAFF; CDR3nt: TGTGCCAGCAGCTTAATTACAGGGACTGAAGCTTTCTTT
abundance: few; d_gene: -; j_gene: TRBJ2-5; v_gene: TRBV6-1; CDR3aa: CASSEAKGSQKTQYF; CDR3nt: TGTGCCAGCAGTGAAGCGAAGGGGTCACAAAAGACCCAGTACTTC
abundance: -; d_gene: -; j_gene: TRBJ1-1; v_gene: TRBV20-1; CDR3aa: CSARDWRAVALNTEAFF; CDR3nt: TGCAGTGCTAGAGATTGGAGGGCAGTAGCTTTAAACACTGAAGCTTTCTTT
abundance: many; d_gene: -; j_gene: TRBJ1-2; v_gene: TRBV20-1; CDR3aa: CSASLGAPYGYTF; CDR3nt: TGCAGTGCTAGTTTGGGGGCGCCCTATGGCTACACCTTC
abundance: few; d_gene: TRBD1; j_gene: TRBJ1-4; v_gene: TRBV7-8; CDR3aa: CASRYLPVRDSNEKLFF; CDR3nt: TGTGCCAGCAGATACCTTCCGGTGCGGGACAGCAATGAAAAACTGTTTTTT
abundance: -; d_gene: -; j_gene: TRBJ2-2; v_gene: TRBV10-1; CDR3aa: CASSESRGPNTGELFF; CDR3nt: TGCGCCAGCAGTGAGTCCAGGGGTCCGAACACCGGGGAGCTGTTTTTT
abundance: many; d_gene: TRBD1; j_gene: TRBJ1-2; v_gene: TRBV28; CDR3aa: CASSFRGQGNYGYTF; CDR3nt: TGTGCCAGCAGTTTCCGGGGACAGGGGAACTATGGCTACACCTTC
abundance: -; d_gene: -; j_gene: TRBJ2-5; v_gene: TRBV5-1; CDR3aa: CASSFDRQGTQYF; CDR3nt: TGCGCCAGCAGTTTTGACAGGCAAGGGACCCAGTACTTC
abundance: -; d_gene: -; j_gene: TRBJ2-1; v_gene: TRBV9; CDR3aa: CASSVAGAAGVAEQFF; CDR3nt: TGTGCCAGCAGCGTAGCGGGGGCGGCGGGAGTCGCTGAGCAGTTCTTC
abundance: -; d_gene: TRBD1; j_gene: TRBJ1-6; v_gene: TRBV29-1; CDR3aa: CSVRTPWDRRISPLHF; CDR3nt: TGCAGCGTTCGAACTCCTTGGGACAGGAGAATTTCACCCCTCCACTTT
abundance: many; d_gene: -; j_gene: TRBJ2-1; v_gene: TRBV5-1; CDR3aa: CASSLVGDLSYNEQFF; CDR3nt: TGCGCCAGCAGCTTGGTGGGGGACCTCTCCTACAATGAGCAGTTCTTC